The clone carrying this T cell receptor (beta chain) appeared once. These data come from a study of blood T cell repertoires in COVID-19. The CDR3 has 13 residues. The V end lost 0 bases, the J end lost 7 bases, and 6 bases lay between the germline ends. From germline, CDR1 is SGHVS and CDR2 FNYEAQ. Repertoires were generated with immunoSEQ multiplex PCR, while TCRdb's copy carries only in-frame clones and drops some. Here the sample spans roughly 290,000 clones, about 91% being singletons. The sequenced material came from peripheral blood. The chain joins TRBV7-6 to TRBJ1-4; no firm D call. The TCR sequence derives from a woman aged 60 to 75 with acute or convalescent COVID-19. The CDR3 sequence is CASSLARSEKLFF. The CDR3 DNA sequence: TGTGCCAGCAGCTTAGCGCGGAGTGAAAAACTGTTTTTT.